The subject of this entry is one TCR beta chain. Its target is unknown. This sample stems from a study of a mutant IDH1 vaccine in newly diagnosed glioma. Across the study: Those enrolled had earlier been treated with radiotherapy, temozolomide, or both, mostly both.

Sample time point: week 23, last vaccination. All doses held 300 ug of mutant IDH1 20-mer peptide, with topical imiquimod. TCRdb keeps only in-frame clones here, not all; method: immunoSEQ multiplex PCR. The profile shows roughly 74,000 clones, around 83% of them singletons. The CDR3 runs 18 residues. CDR1 and CDR2 from the germline V gene are MGHDK and SYGVNS. Unmatched junction bases numbered 7, after V lost 1 base and J lost 0 bases. The source of this sequence is a woman between 45 and 65 years old with glioma. The chain recombines TRBV25-1 with TRBJ2-5, with 11 nucleotides matching TRBD1. The source material was PBMCs, sampled from a glioma patient whose treatment included an IDH1 peptide vaccine. The chain's CDR3 is CASSEFSGQGAYQETQYF. Written as DNA, the CDR3 is TGTGCCAGCAGTGAATTCTCCGGACAGGGGGCCTACCAAGAGACCCAGTACTTC.